Sequencing of this T cell receptor beta chain was carried out in a study of human CD8 memory T cell subsets. General study findings and limits: In contrast to effector memory cells, stem-like memory and precursor exhausted T cells had similarly high diversity.

The CDR3 runs to 17 residues. Per the germline V gene, CDR1 is MDHEN and CDR2 is SYDVKM. Construction of TCR beta libraries was accomplished by means of UMI-labeled 5' RACE. TCRdb reanalyzed the 5' RACE reads, giving one entry per CDR3 protein sequence and no DNA. This table lists some 17,000 distinct CDR3 sequences. About this clonotype itself: What it binds is unknown.

Sample: CD8+ stem-like memory T cells (TSCM and TCM) sorted from PBMCs. Subset of the sample: stem-like memory CD8 T cells (TSTEM), CCR7+ PD-1- TIGIT-. This chain uses TRBV28 with TRBJ1-1; absent DNA, TCRdb's TRBD1 call cannot be checked. The receptor comes from a human donor in good health. The CDR3 sequence is CASSHRQGAEGVTEAFF.